A selection of T cell receptor beta chains follows, all from one sample in a study of T cell changes during pregnancy in multiple sclerosis. The assay was immunoSEQ multiplex PCR, and TCRdb's table has in-frame clones only and misses some. The sample carries tens of thousands of clones, roughly 89% recorded once. The input for sequencing was peripheral blood, taken in the second trimester of pregnancy. These receptors all come from a female donor with multiple sclerosis, enrolled in a pregnancy study. CDR3s include the opening cysteine and the closing phenylalanine or tryptophan. Fields, in order: clone size, J gene, D gene, V gene, CDR3 DNA, CDR3 protein. D genes are given only for firm matches. The size of a clone is reported for some rows only, either as once, few or many, or as a class for expanded clones.

. TRBJ2-2 TRBD1 TRBV5-1 TGCGCCAGCAGCTACTCAGGGGGCGGGGAGCTGTTTTTT CASSYSGGGELFF
once TRBJ1-3 TRBD1 TRBV7-4 TGTGCCAGCAGCTTATCGGGACAGGGTTCGTCTGGAAACACCATATATTTT CASSLSGQGSSGNTIYF
. TRBJ2-7 TRBD2 TRBV29-1 TGCAGCGTCGTGGGACTAGCGGGACCAAATTACGAGCAGTACTTC CSVVGLAGPNYEQYF
. TRBJ2-2 TRBD2 TRBV5-1 TGCGCCAGCAGCACTGGCAGGCTAGCGGGAGTCACCGGGGAGCTGTTTTTT CASSTGRLAGVTGELFF
. TRBJ2-7 TRBD2 TRBV5-1 TGCGCCAGCAGCCCCGGACTAGCGGGAGGCTACGAGCAGTACTTC CASSPGLAGGYEQYF
. TRBJ2-4 . TRBV6-1 TGTGCCAGCAGTGAGGGAGTGACCATTCAGTACTTC CASSEGVTIQYF
. TRBJ2-3 TRBD2 TRBV4-3 TGCGCCAGCAGCCAAGATGCGGGGGACGGGGGTACGCAGTATTTT CASSQDAGDGGTQYF
. TRBJ1-2 TRBD1 TRBV6-4 TGTGCCAGCAGTGACGGGGACAGCTCCTATGGCTACACCTTC CASSDGDSSYGYTF
. TRBJ1-1 . TRBV2 TGTGCCAGCAGGGTAGAAACGAACACTGAAGCTTTCTTT CASRVETNTEAFF
. TRBJ2-1 . TRBV19 TGTGCCAGTAGTATCCTCTATGAGCAGTTCTTC CASSILYEQFF
. TRBJ2-1 TRBD2 TRBV11-2 TGTGCCAGCAGCCCTAGCGGGAACAGGATAAATGAGCAGTTCTTC CASSPSGNRINEQFF
. TRBJ2-7 TRBD1 TRBV5-5 TGTGCCAGCAGCTCAGGGACAGTGCCCTACGAGCAGTACTTC CASSSGTVPYEQYF
. TRBJ1-6 . TRBV4-2 TGTGCCAGCAGCCAAGCGCAGGTTTATAATTCACCCCTCCACTTT CASSQAQVYNSPLHF
. TRBJ2-7 . TRBV28 TGTGCCAGCAGCCCTTCCAGAACAAGCTCCTACGAGCAGTACTTC CASSPSRTSSYEQYF
. TRBJ1-1 . TRBV6-5 TGTGCCAGCAGGAGGAACACTGAAGCTTTCTTT CASRRNTEAFF
. TRBJ1-3 TRBD1 TRBV2 TGTGCCAGCAGTCTACAGGGGGAGCGAAACACCATATATTTT CASSLQGERNTIYF
few TRBJ2-3 TRBD1 TRBV6-1 TGTGCCAGCAGCCTCGGGACAGGGGGGTCAGATACGCAGTATTTT CASSLGTGGSDTQYF
. TRBJ2-2 TRBD2 TRBV4-3 TGCGCCAGCAGCCAACTTAGCGGGAGCGGGACCGGGGAGCTGTTTTTT CASSQLSGSGTGELFF
once TRBJ2-2 TRBD2 TRBV2 TGTGCCAGCAGTGTAGATCGAGCGGGAGGAGGCTTTGGGGAGCTGTTTTTT CASSVDRAGGGFGELFF
. TRBJ1-4 . TRBV9 TGTGCCAGCAGCGACGGGACAAAGGCTGAAAAACTGTTTTTT CASSDGTKAEKLFF
. TRBJ2-3 . TRBV6-4 TGTGCCAGCAGTGAATCCGCTAGGGATACGCAGTATTTT CASSESARDTQYF
. TRBJ2-1 TRBD2 TRBV19 TGTGCCAGTAGTATCGGATGGGACGGGAGGGCCGTGGGGGGTGAGCAGTTCTTC CASSIGWDGRAVGGEQFF
. TRBJ2-2 TRBD2 TRBV5-6 TGTGCCAGCAGCTTGGGCCTAGCGGGAGTGCCCACCGGGGAGCTGTTTTTT CASSLGLAGVPTGELFF
. TRBJ2-7 . TRBV27 TGTGCCAGCAGTCCGACGACAGGATCCTACGAGCAGTACTTC CASSPTTGSYEQYF
. TRBJ2-2 TRBD2 TRBV6-4 TGTGCCGCAAGGGAGGGCGAGGGCGCCGGGGAGCTGTTTTTT CAAREGEGAGELFF
. TRBJ1-3 . TRBV5-1 TGCGCCAGCAGCTTGGGACAGAGCTCTGGAAACACCATATATTTT CASSLGQSSGNTIYF
. TRBJ1-2 . TRBV9 TGTGCCAGCAGCAACCCGACAAACGCTGCCTATGGCTACACCTTC CASSNPTNAAYGYTF